Shown below are 27 T cell receptor beta chains from a single sample sequenced in a study of blood T cell repertoires in COVID-19. TCRdb keeps only in-frame clones here, not all; method: immunoSEQ multiplex PCR. This sample carries about 190,000 clones, roughly 90% of them seen once, and the ten largest clones take approximately 0.62%. Sequencing used peripheral blood. Source of these receptors: a man between 45 and 60 years old with acute or convalescent COVID-19.

The gene calls are TRBV9 and TRBJ2-7; 11 bases fit TRBD2. The CDR3 is 15 residues long. Germline lookup yields CDR1 SGDLS and CDR2 YYNGEE. Trimming at V came to 4 bases and at J to 6 bases, leaving 9 bases not matched to a gene. The CDR3 DNA is TGTGCCAGCAGCCCTCGACTAGCGGGAACTGGCGAGCAGTACTTC. It translates to CASSPRLAGTGEQYF.

The chain uses TRBV5-1 and TRBJ2-1; no clear D. The CDR3 is 13 amino acids. Trimming pared 2 bases from V and 3 bases from J, leaving 6 bases between. From germline, CDR1 is SGHRS and CDR2 YFSETQ. The CDR3 bases are TGCGCCAGCAGCTTTCTAGACTACAATGAGCAGTTCTTC. Translation gives CASSFLDYNEQFF.

The J gene is TRBJ2-1, the V gene TRBV5-4, with D hard to call. Germline CDR1 reads SGHNT; CDR2 reads YYREEE (reference sequence). The CDR3 runs to 16 residues. Trimming shortened V by 3 bases and J by 9 bases, and 22 bases separated the two germline ends. The CDR3 DNA follows: TGTGCCAGCAGCTCCCCCGGCAGGCAGTTGGGTCTTGAGCAGTTCTTC. It encodes CASSSPGRQLGLEQFF.

The chain joins TRBV5-4 to TRBJ1-2; 7 nucleotides match TRBD1. V lost 4 bases, J lost 4 bases, and 7 bases stayed unmatched. The length of the CDR3 is 14 residues. Germline V gene lookup returns CDR1 SGHNT and CDR2 YYREEE (reference sequence). CDR3 loop: CASSLDRAPYGYTF. The CDR3 DNA follows: TGTGCCAGCAGCCTTGACAGGGCTCCCTATGGCTACACCTTC.

This chain uses TRBV6-5 with TRBJ2-7, with TRBD1 identical over 9 bases. The CDR3 extends over 14 amino acids. CDR1 MNHEY and CDR2 SVGAGI come from the germline V gene. V shed 8 bases, J shed 5 bases, and the junction held 10 bases outside the gene matches. The CDR3 loop is CASRTGTGYHEQYV. CDR3 sequence (DNA): TGTGCCAGCCGGACCGGGACAGGGTACCACGAGCAGTACGTC.

This chain uses TRBV5-1 with TRBJ2-7; a possible D gene is TRBD2 (6 bases). The CDR3 has 15 residues. Germline CDR1 is SGHRS and CDR2 is YFSETQ. Trimming shortened V by 2 bases and J by 5 bases, and 17 bases separated the two germline ends. CDR3 amino acids: CASSFTGAPGNEQYF. CDR3 bases: TGCGCCAGCAGCTTTACGGGAGCCCCGGGGAACGAGCAGTACTTC.

The V call is TRBV19, the J call TRBJ1-2; unclear D gene. V gave up 3 bases and J gave up 8 bases, with 16 bases separating them. The germline gives CDR1 LNHDA, CDR2 SQIVND (reference sequence). The CDR3 spans 14 residues. The CDR3 DNA is TGTGCCAGTAGTATTTCACAGAAAGGCTACGGCTACACCTTC. Amino acids: CASSISQKGYGYTF.

V usage is TRBV10-3 and J usage is TRBJ2-1, with D unclear. In germline, CDR1 is ENHRY, CDR2 SYGVKD. The CDR3 spans 10 residues. V dropped 8 bases and J dropped 6 bases, with 5 bases sitting between them. The CDR3 DNA follows: TGTGCCATCGCTACCAATGAGCAGTTCTTC. It specifies CAIATNEQFF.

This sequence joins TRBV9 and TRBJ2-5; a weak D match, TRBD1 (5 bases). This CDR3 comprises 12 residues. Germline V gene lookup returns CDR1 SGDLS and CDR2 YYNGEE. V was trimmed by 3 bases and J by 6 bases, leaving 9 bases between them. The CDR3 sequence is CASSAPGQTQYF. As DNA, the CDR3 is TGTGCCAGCAGCGCCCCAGGGCAGACCCAGTACTTC. The full variable domain, in which reference TRBV9 and TRBJ2-5 provide the parts outside the CDR3, is DSGVTQTPKHLITATGQRVTLRCSPRSGDLSVYWYQQSLDQGLQFLIQYYNGEERAKGNILERFSAQQFPDLHSELNLSSLELGDSALYFCASSAPGQTQYFGPGTRLLVL.

The chain joins TRBV6-5 to TRBJ2-7; perhaps TRBD2 as D (5 bases). The CDR3 spans 14 residues. Trimming took off 8 bases at V and 6 bases at J, with 20 bases between the two ends. From germline, CDR1 is MNHEY and CDR2 SVGAGI. The CDR3 spells CASSEDLPPAEQYF. CDR3 coding DNA: TGTGCCAGCTCAGAGGACTTACCCCCTGCCGAGCAGTACTTC.

The chain employs TRBV28 and TRBJ1-2, with unresolved D. Trimming cost V 5 bases and J 0 bases, with 10 bases left between them. This CDR3 region has 14 residues. Germline V lookup: CDR1 MDHEN, CDR2 SYDVKM. The CDR3 region is CASSPEQTNYGYTF. The CDR3 DNA reads as TGTGCCAGCAGTCCGGAGCAGACTAACTATGGCTACACCTTC.

The gene calls are TRBV10-3 and TRBJ1-1, with 10 bases identical to TRBD1. This CDR3 region has 15 residues. V was clipped by 11 bases and J by 6 bases; unmatched bases: 15. Germline CDR1 is ENHRY and CDR2 is SYGVKD. The CDR3 DNA reads TGTGCCTCCTTTAGGGGAGGGACAGGGGTTTCTGAAGCTTTCTTT. Protein: CASFRGGTGVSEAFF.

The rearrangement joins TRBV27 to TRBJ1-2, with D tentatively TRBD1 (5 bases). The germline gives CDR1 MNHEY, CDR2 SMNVEV (reference sequence). This CDR3 spans 14 amino acids. The V and J ends lost 2 bases and 0 bases respectively, with 7 bases between them. CDR3 loop: CASSLQGPNYGYTF. The CDR3 DNA sequence: TGTGCCAGCAGTTTACAGGGCCCTAACTATGGCTACACCTTC.

A remark on this clone: The same CDR3 can be traced to other DNA sequences in this sample. The rearrangement links TRBV19 to TRBJ2-1, with 10 nucleotides matching TRBD2. The CDR3 runs to 13 residues. Per germline, CDR1 LNHDA and CDR2 SQIVND (reference sequence). With V trimmed by 9 bases and J by 8 bases, 7 bases remained unmatched. The CDR3 is CASRLAGRDEQFF. Written as DNA, the CDR3 is TGTGCCAGCCGACTAGCGGGTCGTGATGAGCAGTTCTTC.

The chain links TRBV6-6 to TRBJ2-7; 10 bases fit TRBD1. This CDR3 contains 14 residues. The trim removed 6 bases at V and 1 base at J, leaving 3 bases unmatched. Germline V gives CDR1 MNHNY, CDR2 SVGAGI (reference sequence). The DNA for the CDR3 is TGTGCCAGCAGCCGGGACAGGGGATCCTACGAGCAGTACGTC. It yields the protein CASSRDRGSYEQYV.

The DNA for the CDR3 is TGTGCCAGCAGTCACCCAGGGGATCAAGAGACCCAGTACTTC. This codes for CASSHPGDQETQYF. The V gene is TRBV7-9, the J gene TRBJ2-5; perhaps TRBD1 as D (6 bases). CDR1 and CDR2 from the germline V gene are SEHNR and FQNEAQ (reference sequence). The CDR3 runs to 14 residues. Deletions cut 6 bases from V and 2 bases from J, with 13 bases between.

This chain uses TRBV24-1 with TRBJ2-1, with 9 positions matching TRBD2. This CDR3 comprises 16 residues. Germline V gene lookup returns CDR1 KGHDR and CDR2 SFDVKD. V was pared by 4 bases and J by 6 bases, with 9 bases of the junction left unmatched. DNA of the CDR3: TGTGCCACCAGTGAAGCTGCGGGGGGGCCTCTCAATGAGCAGTTCTTC. This encodes CATSEAAGGPLNEQFF.

The V gene is TRBV5-4, the J gene TRBJ2-3; 8 positions agree with TRBD2. Germline CDR1 reads SGHNT; CDR2 reads YYREEE (reference sequence). The CDR3 has 15 amino acids. V gave up 8 bases and J gave up 4 bases; unmatched junction bases: 12. CDR3 sequence: CASSRAGAKADTQYF. The CDR3 DNA sequence: TGTGCCAGTTCCAGAGCGGGAGCGAAGGCAGATACGCAGTATTTT.

This chain uses TRBV7-2 with TRBJ2-1; 7 bases line up with TRBD1. Trimming at V came to 4 bases and at J to 0 bases, leaving 6 bases not matched to a gene. CDR1 SGHTA and CDR2 FQGNSA come from the germline V gene. The CDR3 runs 16 residues. The CDR3 DNA reads TGTGCCAGCAGCTCCCAGACAGGGAGCTCCTACAATGAGCAGTTCTTC. This codes for CASSSQTGSSYNEQFF.

The rearrangement links TRBV5-5 to TRBJ2-1, with a weak D call TRBD2 (5 bases). CDR1 and CDR2 (germline): SGHKS, YYEKEE (reference sequence). V dropped 0 bases and J dropped 3 bases, with 13 bases sitting between them. The CDR3 runs 16 residues. In DNA, the CDR3 is TGTGCCAGCAGCTTGGGTAGCAGCGGAGTCTACAATGAGCAGTTCTTC. The encoded protein is CASSLGSSGVYNEQFF.

The chain joins TRBV23-1 to TRBJ2-5; D remains ambiguous. Being an ORF, TRBV23-1 has a function that is uncertain. The CDR3 loop spans 16 amino acids. V was cut by 4 bases and J by 3 bases, with 18 bases left in between. The CDR3 DNA sequence: TGCGCCAGCAGTCTAATGGCAGTGCCCTTTGAAGAGACCCAGTACTTC. This translates into CASSLMAVPFEETQYF.

This chain joins TRBV9 and TRBJ2-2, with a possible D match to TRBD1 (6 bases). Trimming stripped 6 bases from V and 2 bases from J, with 14 bases between. The germline V gene encodes CDR1 SGDLS and CDR2 YYNGEE. This CDR3 has 15 residues. In DNA, the CDR3 is TGTGCCAGCACCATAGGGGGAGCAAACACCGGGGAGCTGTTTTTT. It specifies CASTIGGANTGELFF.

Only one count was recorded for this clone. V is TRBV7-2 and J is TRBJ2-1; D gene uncertain. V was shortened by 5 bases and J by 7 bases, with 6 bases between the two germline ends. CDR1 is SGHTA and CDR2 is FQGNSA in the germline V gene. The CDR3 is 11 residues long. The CDR3 bases are TGTGCCAGCAGCAGAGGAAATGAGCAGTTCTTC. Residues: CASSRGNEQFF.

The chain employs TRBV28 and TRBJ2-5; 10 bases line up with TRBD1. The CDR3 runs 12 residues. The junction had 7 bases not matched to a gene; V was cut back by 5 bases and J by 13 bases. CDR1 is MDHEN, CDR2 SYDVKM, per germline. CDR3 sequence: CASSDRDRGGYF. CDR3 nucleotides: TGTGCCAGCAGTGACCGGGACAGGGGAGGGTACTTC.

This chain joins TRBV7-9 and TRBJ2-2; TRBD2 agrees at 11 bases. The V gene end was trimmed by 6 bases and the J gene end by 6 bases; junction bases not matched to a gene: 6. Germline V gene sequence: CDR1 SEHNR, CDR2 FQNEAQ (reference sequence). The CDR3 consists of 15 residues. The CDR3 DNA follows: TGTGCCAGCAGACTAGCGGGGGCCCAGGCCGGGGAGCTGTTTTTT. This encodes CASRLAGAQAGELFF.

This clone was counted ten times or more. This sequence joins TRBV12-3 or TRBV12-4 and TRBJ1-6, with D unresolved. Trimming shortened V by 7 bases and J by 7 bases, and 11 bases separated the two germline ends. The CDR3 consists of 13 residues. This chain's CDR3 is CASTPIGNSPLHF. In DNA form, the CDR3 reads TGTGCCAGCACCCCGATCGGGAATTCACCCCTCCACTTT.

The chain is built from TRBV10-2 and TRBJ1-1, with D maybe TRBD1 (5 bases). This CDR3 contains 14 residues. Germline lookup yields CDR1 WSHSY and CDR2 SAAADI. The ends were cut back, 3 bases at V and 5 bases at J, with 13 bases in the middle. The CDR3: CASSEGEIFTEAFF. The CDR3 nucleotides read TGCGCCAGCAGTGAAGGGGAAATTTTTACTGAAGCTTTCTTT.